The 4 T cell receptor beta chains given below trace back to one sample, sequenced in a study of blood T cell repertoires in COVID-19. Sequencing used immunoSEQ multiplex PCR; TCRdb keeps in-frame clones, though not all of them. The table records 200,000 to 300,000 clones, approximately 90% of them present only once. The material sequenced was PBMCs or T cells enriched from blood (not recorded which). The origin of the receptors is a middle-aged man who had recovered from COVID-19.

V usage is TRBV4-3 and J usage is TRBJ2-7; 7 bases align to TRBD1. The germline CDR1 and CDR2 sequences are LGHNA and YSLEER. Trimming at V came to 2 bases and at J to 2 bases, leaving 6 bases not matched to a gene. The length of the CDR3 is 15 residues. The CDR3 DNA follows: TGCGCCAGCAGCCAATCAACAGGGGAAGCCTACGAGCAGTACTTC. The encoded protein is CASSQSTGEAYEQYF.

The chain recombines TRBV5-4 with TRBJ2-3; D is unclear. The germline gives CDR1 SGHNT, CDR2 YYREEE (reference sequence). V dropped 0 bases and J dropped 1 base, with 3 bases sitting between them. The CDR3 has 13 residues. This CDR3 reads CASSLERTDTQYF. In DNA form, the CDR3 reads TGTGCCAGCAGCTTGGAGCGCACAGATACGCAGTATTTT.

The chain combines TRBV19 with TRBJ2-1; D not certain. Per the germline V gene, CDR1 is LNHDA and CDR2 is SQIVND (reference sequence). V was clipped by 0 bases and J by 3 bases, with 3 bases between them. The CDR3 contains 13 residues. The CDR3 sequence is CASSIDRYNEQFF. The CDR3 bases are TGTGCCAGTAGTATAGATCGCTACAATGAGCAGTTCTTC.

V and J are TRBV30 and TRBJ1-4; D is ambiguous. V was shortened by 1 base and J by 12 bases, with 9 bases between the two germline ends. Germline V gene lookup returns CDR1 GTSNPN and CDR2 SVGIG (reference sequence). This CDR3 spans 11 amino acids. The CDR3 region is CAWSGPLQLFF. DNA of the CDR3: TGTGCCTGGAGTGGGCCGCTCCAACTGTTTTTT. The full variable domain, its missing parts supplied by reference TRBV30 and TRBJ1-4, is SQTIHQWPATLVQPVGSPLSLECTVEGTSNPNLYWYRQAAGRGLQLLFYSVGIGQISSEVPQNLSASRPQDRQFILSSKKLLLSDSGFYLCAWSGPLQLFFGSGTQLSVL.